A single sample gave rise to the 6 T cell receptor beta chains below, sequenced in a study of T cell repertoires in ileal Crohn's disease. Sequenced by immunoSEQ multiplex PCR; TCRdb stores in-frame clones only, minus some. The sample consists of around 730 clones, about 95% of them appearing once. Noted time point: neoterminal ileum biopsy at postoperative endoscopy, about 6 months after surgery. The sample comprised ileal tissue. Receptors originate from an adult with Crohn's disease.

The rearrangement joins TRBV18 to TRBJ2-1, with D perhaps TRBD2 (6 bases). Trimming shortened V by 5 bases and J by 3 bases, and 11 bases separated the two germline ends. Germline CDR1 and CDR2: KGHSH and LQKENI. CDR3 length equals 14 residues. The CDR3 nucleotides read TGTGCCAGCTCAAGCGCGGGGATCTACAATGAGCAGTTCTTC. Encoded protein: CASSSAGIYNEQFF.

This clone was seen a single time. The J gene is TRBJ1-3, the V gene TRBV28, with no clear D. In germline, CDR1 is MDHEN, CDR2 SYDVKM. With 5 bases removed from V and 4 bases from J, the gap between germline ends came to 12 bases. The CDR3 is 14 residues long. The CDR3 DNA sequence: TGTGCCAGCAGTCCCCATTTTAGCGGAAACACCATATATTTT. This codes for CASSPHFSGNTIYF.

The chain uses TRBV5-1 and TRBJ2-5; tentatively, D is TRBD1 (6 bases). Germline V gives CDR1 SGHRS, CDR2 YFSETQ. The CDR3 sequence is 14 residues long. Trimming cost V 1 base and J 1 base, with 8 bases left between them. The CDR3, as DNA: TGCGCCAGCAGCTTGCAGGGGTTCCAAGAGACCCAGTACTTC. Translating gives CASSLQGFQETQYF.

The chain couples TRBV19 to TRBJ1-2; no reliable D call. This CDR3 contains 14 residues. The V end lost 2 bases, the J end lost 3 bases, and 10 bases lay between the germline ends. Germline CDR1 and CDR2: LNHDA and SQIVND (reference sequence). The DNA of the CDR3 is TGTGCCAGTAGTATATGGGCAGGACACTATGGCTACACCTTC. As protein: CASSIWAGHYGYTF. Complete variable domain (other parts from reference TRBV19 and TRBJ1-2): DGGITQSPKYLFRKEGQNVTLSCEQNLNHDAMYWYRQDPGQGLRLIYYSQIVNDFQKGDIAEGYSVSREKKESFPLTVTSAQKNPTAFYLCASSIWAGHYGYTFGSGTRLTVV.

V and J are TRBV4-1 and TRBJ2-5; 9 nucleotides agree with TRBD2. The germline gives CDR1 MGHRA, CDR2 YSYEKL. This CDR3 has 17 residues. J gave up 2 bases and V 3 bases, and 10 bases lay outside the gene matches. The CDR3 DNA sequence: TGCGCCAGCAGCCAGGTAGATAGGGCGGGGGGGCAAGAGACCCAGTACTTC. This translates into CASSQVDRAGGQETQYF.

This clone occurred once. The chain is built from TRBV4-3 and TRBJ1-1, with unresolved D. This CDR3 spans 13 amino acids. V gave up 1 base and J gave up 1 base, with 4 bases separating them. Looked up from germline, CDR1 is LGHNA and CDR2 is YSLEER. CDR3 amino acids: CASSQGRNTEAFF. For the CDR3, the DNA is TGCGCCAGCAGCCAAGGGCGGAACACTGAAGCTTTCTTT.